This T cell receptor (beta chain) originates from a study of Ad26.COV2.S vaccination and SARS-CoV-2 variants. This CDR3 is 15 amino acids long. V dropped 4 bases and J dropped 0 bases, with 14 bases sitting between them. Germline V gene data show CDR1 as SGHNT and CDR2 as YYREEE (reference sequence). Treatment denoted: over 15 received Ad26.COV2.S at low or high dose, single or two shots; about five received placebo; per-sample allocation not given. Sampling was performed 63 days after the first vaccine or placebo injection. Clones were read by immunoSEQ multiplex PCR, and TCRdb kept only the in-frame ones, dropping some. The sample lists just under 250,000 clones; 70% to 90% were seen once.

The TCR comes from a person aged 18-60 years who received the Ad26.COV2.S COVID-19 vaccine or a placebo. Sample: peripheral blood, taken in a trial of Ad26.COV2.S vaccine versus placebo. This sequence joins TRBV5-4 and TRBJ2-7; D possibly matches TRBD1 or TRBD2 (5 bases each). Here the CDR3 reads CASSAGTASSYEQYF. The CDR3 nucleotides read TGTGCCAGCAGCGCCGGGACGGCTTCCTCCTACGAGCAGTACTTC.